These 18 T cell receptor beta chains originate from one sample sequenced in a study of T cells in Graves' hyperthyroidism and ophthalmopathy. TCR beta CDR3 regions were amplified from RNA transcripts. TCR CDR3 underwent first-round RT-PCR with the HTBI primer set. TCRdb processed the multiplex PCR reads anew with MiXCR; each CDR3 protein has one entry. The table records about 290,000 distinct CDR3 sequences, 13% of them present only once. The sequencing sample was made of blood. The receptor source for this set is a woman in her thirties with Graves' hyperthyroidism that later progressed to Graves' ophthalmopathy.

This clonotype was counted many times. The chain uses TRBV7-9 and TRBJ2-5, with no clear D. V was clipped by 3 bases and J by 4 bases, with 12 bases between them. This CDR3 is 14 amino acids long. The germline CDR1 and CDR2 sequences are SEHNR and FQNEAQ (reference sequence). The CDR3 reads CASSLANSGETQYF. CDR3 bases: TGTGCCAGCAGCTTGGCTAATTCCGGAGAGACCCAGTACTTC. The full variable domain, with the rest looked up from reference TRBV7-9 and TRBJ2-5, is DTGVSQNPRHKITKRGQNVTFRCDPISEHNRLYWYRQTLGQGPEFLTYFQNEAQLEKSRLLSDRFSAERPKGSFSTLEIQRTEQGDSAMYLCASSLANSGETQYFGPGTRLLVL.

The rearrangement uses TRBV12-3 or TRBV12-4 and TRBJ1-1; 7 positions match TRBD1. V lost 6 bases to trimming and J lost 3 bases; unmatched junction nucleotides: 10. This CDR3 contains 15 residues. The DNA for the CDR3 is TGTGCCAGCAGGAAGATAACAGGGGCGTACACTGAAGCTTTCTTT. Protein sequence: CASRKITGAYTEAFF.

The sample holds a few counts of this clonotype. The V and J genes are TRBV6-4 and TRBJ1-5; 8 bases fit TRBD1. V gave up 3 bases and J gave up 8 bases; unmatched junction bases: 6. This CDR3 contains 14 residues. The germline gives CDR1 MRHNA, CDR2 SNTAGT. CDR3 region: CASSEAGGAEPQHF. CDR3 nucleotide sequence: TGTGCCAGCAGTGAGGCAGGGGGCGCGGAGCCCCAGCATTTT.

In DNA form, the CDR3 reads TGTGCCAGCAGCACAGACAGGGGGCCAGAGACCCAGTACTTC. Protein product: CASSTDRGPETQYF. This rearrangement joins TRBV27 to TRBJ2-5; 10 bases are shared with TRBD1. The V and J ends lost 6 bases and 4 bases, in that order; junction bases with no gene match: 5. Germline V gene data show CDR1 as MNHEY and CDR2 as SMNVEV (reference sequence). This CDR3 is built from 14 residues.

This clonotype appeared a few times. The V call is TRBV4-2, the J call TRBJ2-5; 7 bases are a match to TRBD1. Trimming removed 4 bases from V and 5 bases from J; junction bases left unmatched: 19. The CDR3 sequence is 18 residues long. The germline V gene has CDR1 LGHNA and CDR2 YNFKEQ. The CDR3 nucleotides read TGTGCCAGCAGCCTAGGAATTGACAGGGAGTACCCCCGGGAGACCCAGTACTTC. It codes for CASSLGIDREYPRETQYF.

This clonotype has a count of ten or more. V usage is TRBV28 and J usage is TRBJ2-1, with 10 bases fitting TRBD2. Germline CDR1 and CDR2: MDHEN and SYDVKM. V lost 6 bases to trimming and J lost 7 bases; unmatched junction nucleotides: 9. The CDR3 runs 15 residues. CDR3 amino acids: CASRVLAGVMNEQFF. The CDR3 DNA is TGTGCCAGCAGGGTCCTAGCGGGAGTTATGAATGAGCAGTTCTTC.

This clonotype was found many times. The rearrangement links TRBV19 to TRBJ1-5; weak D call: TRBD1 (5 bases). V lost 5 bases and J 6 bases, leaving 5 bases between the germline ends. The germline V gene has CDR1 LNHDA and CDR2 SQIVND (reference sequence). This CDR3 contains 11 residues. For the CDR3, the DNA is TGTGCCAGTAGTGGGGGTCAGCCCCAGCATTTT. Protein: CASSGGQPQHF.

For this clonotype: A much larger clone lies one base from this, so it may be a read error. The CDR3: CASSITSGISCNEQFF. CDR3 bases: TGTGCCAGCAGCATTACTAGCGGGATATCCTGCAATGAGCAGTTCTTC. This chain joins TRBV7-6 and TRBJ2-1, with TRBD2 matching 10 bases. Germline V lookup: CDR1 SGHVS, CDR2 FNYEAQ. CDR3 length: 16 residues.

Ten or more counts support this clonotype. This chain links TRBV7-2 with TRBJ2-1, with a weak D call TRBD2 (6 bases). Trimming shortened V by 2 bases and J by 8 bases, and 31 bases separated the two germline ends. CDR3 length: 20 residues. Germline lookup yields CDR1 SGHTA and CDR2 FQGNSA. The chain's CDR3 is CASSLQSPSATLAPMHEQFF. CDR3 nucleotides: TGTGCCAGCAGCTTACAATCCCCTAGCGCAACCCTGGCCCCGATGCATGAGCAGTTCTTC.

This clonotype occurred many times. The chain is built from TRBV6-1 and TRBJ2-3, with D perhaps matching TRBD2 (6 bases). The V and J ends lost 7 bases and 1 base respectively, with 21 bases between them. Germline lookup yields CDR1 MNHNS and CDR2 SASEGT. CDR3 size: 17 residues. This CDR3 reads CASTKTRGGARTDTQYF. The CDR3 DNA sequence: TGTGCCAGCACCAAGACTAGGGGCGGAGCACGCACAGATACGCAGTATTTT.

This chain links TRBV19 with TRBJ1-2, with D perhaps TRBD1 (6 bases). Germline lookup yields CDR1 LNHDA and CDR2 SQIVND (reference sequence). V was cut by 4 bases and J by 12 bases, with 18 bases left in between. There are 13 residues in the CDR3. This CDR3 is CASSTNRQALDTF. CDR3 DNA: TGTGCCAGTAGTACCAACCGACAGGCCCTGGACACCTTC.

This clonotype was seen ten or more times. J is TRBJ2-5 and V is TRBV6-1; the D gene could be TRBD1 or TRBD2 (5 bases each). CDR1 is MNHNS and CDR2 is SASEGT in the germline V gene. V was pared by 4 bases and J by 5 bases, with 14 bases between. The CDR3 totals 14 residues. CDR3 sequence: CASSAAGTGETQYF. The CDR3, as DNA: TGTGCCAGCAGTGCGGCCGGGACGGGGGAGACCCAGTACTTC.

This clonotype was detected ten times or more. The chain has TRBV11-1 and TRBJ2-1; 10 bases are shared with TRBD1. CDR1 and CDR2 from the germline V gene are SGHAT and FQDESV (reference sequence). V was clipped by 0 bases and J by 6 bases; unmatched bases: 5. CDR3 size: 16 residues. The CDR3 sequence is CASSLAAGTGANEQFF. Here the CDR3 DNA reads TGTGCCAGCAGCTTAGCGGCGGGGACAGGGGCCAATGAGCAGTTCTTC.

In its sample, this clonotype was seen many times. A read error may produce the germline difference seen at one junction end. This chain connects TRBV7-7 to TRBJ2-1, with 8 bases matching TRBD2. From germline, CDR1 is SSHAT and CDR2 FNYEAQ (reference sequence). The CDR3 has 16 residues. CDR3: CASSLEAGGLYNEQFF. The CDR3 DNA follows: TGTGCTAGCAGCTTAGAGGCGGGGGGACTCTACAATGAGCAGTTCTTC.

This clonotype was observed many times. This chain uses TRBV6-2 or TRBV6-3 with TRBJ1-2; D might be TRBD1 (6 bases). Germline V gene sequence: CDR1 MNHEY, CDR2 SVGEGT. The ends were cut back, 6 bases at V and 4 bases at J, with 12 bases in the middle. CDR3 length: 13 amino acids. The CDR3: CASSYGQLYGYTF. The CDR3 DNA follows: TGTGCCAGCAGCTACGGACAGCTCTATGGCTACACCTTC.

This clonotype was seen many times. The genes are TRBV5-8 and TRBJ1-5; D ambiguous. This CDR3 comprises 12 residues. Germline V lookup: CDR1 SGHTS, CDR2 YDEGEE. V lost 7 bases to trimming and J lost 6 bases, with 11 bases between them. This chain's CDR3 is CASRVDAQPQHF. CDR3 nucleotides: TGTGCCAGCCGAGTGGACGCTCAGCCCCAGCATTTT.

In regard to this clonotype: Just one base apart from a much larger clone, this may be a read error. The gene calls are TRBV4-3 and TRBJ2-7; D not resolved. The CDR3 has 13 amino acids. V was cut by 5 bases and J by 6 bases, with 14 bases left in between. Germline loops: CDR1 LGHNA, CDR2 YSLEER. CDR3 coding DNA: TGCGCCAGCAGCATTGGCGGAGACTGCGAGCAGTACTTC. Its translation is CASSIGGDCEQYF.

This clonotype was seen ten or more times. The gene calls are TRBV30 and TRBJ1-2, with 9 bases lining up with TRBD1. This CDR3 has 12 residues. Trimming removed 4 bases from V and 8 bases from J; junction bases left unmatched: 5. Per germline, CDR1 GTSNPN and CDR2 SVGIG (reference sequence). The CDR3 DNA reads TGTGCCTGGATTGGGACAGGGATCGGCTACACCTTC. Translation gives CAWIGTGIGYTF. The complete variable domain, with remaining parts taken from reference TRBV30 and TRBJ1-2, reads SQTIHQWPATLVQPVGSPLSLECTVEGTSNPNLYWYRQAAGRGLQLLFYSVGIGQISSEVPQNLSASRPQDRQFILSSKKLLLSDSGFYLCAWIGTGIGYTFGSGTRLTVV.